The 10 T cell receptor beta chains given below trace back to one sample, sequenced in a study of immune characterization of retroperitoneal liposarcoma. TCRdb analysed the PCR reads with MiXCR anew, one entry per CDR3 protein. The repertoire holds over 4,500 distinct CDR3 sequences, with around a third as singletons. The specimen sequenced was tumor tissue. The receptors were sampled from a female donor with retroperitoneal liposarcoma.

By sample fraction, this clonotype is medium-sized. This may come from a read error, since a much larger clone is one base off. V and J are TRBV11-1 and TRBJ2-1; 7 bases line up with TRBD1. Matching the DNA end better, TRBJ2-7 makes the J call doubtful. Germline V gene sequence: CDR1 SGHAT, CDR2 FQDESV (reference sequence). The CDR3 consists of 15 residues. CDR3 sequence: CASSPQTGFGNEQYF. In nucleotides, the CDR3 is TGTGCCAGCAGCCCCCAGACAGGGTTCGGCAATGAGCAGTACTTC.

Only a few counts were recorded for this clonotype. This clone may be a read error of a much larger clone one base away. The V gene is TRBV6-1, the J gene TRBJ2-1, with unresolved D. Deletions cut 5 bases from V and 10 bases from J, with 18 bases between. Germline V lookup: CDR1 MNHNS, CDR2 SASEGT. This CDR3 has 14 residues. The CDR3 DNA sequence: TGTGCCAGCAGTCCTTCCGCTTACTCCTACGAGCAGTTCTTC. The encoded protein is CASSPSAYSYEQFF.

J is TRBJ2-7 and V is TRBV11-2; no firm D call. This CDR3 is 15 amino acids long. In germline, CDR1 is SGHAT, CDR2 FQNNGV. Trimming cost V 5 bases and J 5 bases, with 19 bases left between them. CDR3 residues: CASSPRPRWKDEQYF. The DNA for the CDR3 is TGTGCCAGCAGCCCTCGCCCTAGATGGAAGGACGAGCAGTACTTC. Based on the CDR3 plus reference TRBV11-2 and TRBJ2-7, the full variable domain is EAGVAQSPRYKIIEKRQSVAFWCNPISGHATLYWYQQILGQGPKLLIQFQNNGVVDDSQLPKDRFSAERLKGVDSTLKIQPAKLEDSAVYLCASSPRPRWKDEQYFGPGTRLTVT.

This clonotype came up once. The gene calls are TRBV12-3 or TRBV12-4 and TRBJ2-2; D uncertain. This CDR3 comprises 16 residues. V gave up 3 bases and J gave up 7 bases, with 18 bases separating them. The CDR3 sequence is CASSFGPLQMIGELFF. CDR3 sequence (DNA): TGTGCCAGCAGTTTTGGCCCCCTTCAAATGATCGGGGAGCTGTTTTTT.

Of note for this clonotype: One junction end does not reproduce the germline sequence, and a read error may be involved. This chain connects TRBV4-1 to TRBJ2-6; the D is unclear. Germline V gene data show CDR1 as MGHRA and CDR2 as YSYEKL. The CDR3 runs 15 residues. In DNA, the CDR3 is TGTGCCAGCAGCCCCCGTGAGGCTGGGGCCAACGTCCTGACTTTC. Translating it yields CASSPREAGANVLTF.

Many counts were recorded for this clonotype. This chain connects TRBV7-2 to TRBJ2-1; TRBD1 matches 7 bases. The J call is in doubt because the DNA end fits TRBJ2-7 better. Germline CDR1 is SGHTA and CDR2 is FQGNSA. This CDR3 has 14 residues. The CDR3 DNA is TGTGCCAGCAACCCAGGACAGGCCAGTAGTGAGCAGTACTTC. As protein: CASNPGQASSEQYF.

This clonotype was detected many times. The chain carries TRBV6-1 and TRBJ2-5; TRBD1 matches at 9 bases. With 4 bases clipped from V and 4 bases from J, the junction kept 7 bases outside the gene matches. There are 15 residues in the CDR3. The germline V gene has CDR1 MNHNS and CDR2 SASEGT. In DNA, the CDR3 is TGTGCCAGCAGTGGCCGGGACAGGGTAGGAGAGACCCAGTACTTC. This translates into CASSGRDRVGETQYF.

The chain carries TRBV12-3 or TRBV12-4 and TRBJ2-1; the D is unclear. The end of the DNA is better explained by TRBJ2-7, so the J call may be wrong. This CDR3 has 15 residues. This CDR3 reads CASSSEFGSSYEQYF. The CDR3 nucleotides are TGTGCCAGCAGCTCTGAGTTTGGTTCGTCCTACGAGCAGTACTTC.

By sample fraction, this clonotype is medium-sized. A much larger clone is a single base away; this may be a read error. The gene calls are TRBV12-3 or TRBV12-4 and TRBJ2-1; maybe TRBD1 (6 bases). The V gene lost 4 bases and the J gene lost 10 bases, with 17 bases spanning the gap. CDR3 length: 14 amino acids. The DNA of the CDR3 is TGTGCCAGCAGTTGGATGTCAGGGGTGTACGAGCAGTTCTTC. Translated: CASSWMSGVYEQFF.

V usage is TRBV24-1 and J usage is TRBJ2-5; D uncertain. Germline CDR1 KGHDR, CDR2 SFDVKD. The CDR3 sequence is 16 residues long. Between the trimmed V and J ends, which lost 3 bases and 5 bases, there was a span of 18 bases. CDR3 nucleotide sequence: TGTGCCACCAGTGATCGGTTGGGCAGGAGCGCTGAGACCCAGTACTTC. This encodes CATSDRLGRSAETQYF.